This T cell receptor (beta chain) was observed in a study of cytomegalovirus exposure and HLA in healthy donors. The study, taken as a whole, reports: The authors excluded some V segments, including TRBV6-2 and TRBV6-3, as indistinguishable. In vitro checks showed that a few CMV-associated chains really do target CMV antigens.

CDR1 and CDR2 from the germline V gene are SGHAT and FQNNGV. The V end lost 4 bases, the J end lost 0 bases, and 9 bases lay between the germline ends. The length of the CDR3 is 14 residues. A word on this clone: The antigen is unknown.

Vbeta (60) and Jbeta (13) primers were used in the PCR. Sequencing used immunoSEQ multiplex PCR; TCRdb keeps in-frame clones, though not all of them. Of approximately 170,000 clones detected, less than 85% appear once; the ten largest clones hold less than 2%. The rearrangement uses TRBV11-2 and TRBJ1-1; D remains ambiguous. The TCR sequence derives from a male donor in good health and CMV-seronegative. Source material: PBMCs. For the CDR3, the DNA is TGTGCCAGCAGCTCGGGTAATGTGAACACTGAAGCTTTCTTT. It specifies CASSSGNVNTEAFF.